Here is one T cell receptor beta chain with its context. What it recognizes is unknown. The authors made the TRB cDNA libraries by 5' RACE using UMI labels. After re-calling the 5' RACE reads, TCRdb lists one entry per CDR3 protein, DNA absent. Its listing shows over 100,000 distinct CDR3 sequences. Germline CDR1 is SGHRS and CDR2 is YFSETQ. There are 14 residues in the CDR3. This sample was included in a study of CXCR3-negative and CXCR3-positive naive CD8 T cells. Every subset of CD8+ T cells was sorted in triplicate at some 310,000 cells each. Study-level findings and limits: TRB CDR3 hydrophobicity was greater in CXCR3-positive naive cells than in CXCR3-negative naive cells. Memory cells showed distinct TRBV-TRBJ patterns, while the two naive subsets matched. The authors found comparable surface CD5 between naive subsets and inferred TCR strength from TRB CDR3 properties.

The gene calls are TRBV5-1 and TRBJ2-7; TCRdb designates TRBD2, a call that cannot be tested without DNA. This TCR derives from a human donor in good health. Some clones in this sample may be carry-over from other donors' samples. Sequenced material: naive CXCR3+ CD8+ T cells from blood. Subset indicated: CD45RO-CCR7+CD27+CD95- naive CD8+ T cells expressing CXCR3 (TNR3+). The CDR3: CASSIPAGTYEQYF.